This is a list of T cell receptor beta chains from one sample in a study of cytomegalovirus exposure and HLA in healthy donors. Data came from immunoSEQ multiplex PCR; TCRdb stores just in-frame clones and leaves some out. The table lists about 230,000 clones, around 80% of them singletons. What was sequenced was PBMCs. Receptors were obtained from a boy between 5 and 17 years old in good health and CMV-seronegative. Each CDR3 is given with its conserved first and last residue. Fields, in order: V gene, J gene, D gene, clone size, CDR3 DNA, CDR3 protein. D genes are given only for firm matches. Not all rows give a size; the values are once, few, many and, for expanded clones, a class.

>TRBV25-1|TRBJ1-2|.|.
TGTGCCAGCACGCAAGCCGTTGGCTATGGCTACACCTTC
CASTQAVGYGYTF
>TRBV29-1|TRBJ1-2|.|once
TGCAGCGTTGGAAGGGGCGACAACTATGGCTACACCTTC
CSVGRGDNYGYTF
>TRBV4-2|TRBJ2-3|TRBD2|.
TGTGCCAGCAGCAGAACGGCCCCTAGCGGGAGCTCCAGCACAGATACGCAGTATTTT
CASSRTAPSGSSSTDTQYF
>TRBV6-1|TRBJ2-6|TRBD2|.
TGTGCCAGCAGTGCCCTAGCGGGAGTCGATGGGGCCAACGTCCTGACTTTC
CASSALAGVDGANVLTF
>TRBV25-1|TRBJ2-1|TRBD2|.
TGTGCCAGCAGCCGACATAGCGGGAGTTCCTACAATGAGCAGTTCTTC
CASSRHSGSSYNEQFF
>TRBV7-8|TRBJ1-2|TRBD1|.
TGTGCCAGCAGCACACAGGACAGGGCCGGCGGCTACACCTTC
CASSTQDRAGGYTF
>TRBV5-4|TRBJ2-5|.|.
TGTGCCAGCAGCTTGGGGGGTAGCGGCGGGGAGACCCAGTACTTC
CASSLGGSGGETQYF
>TRBV4-1|TRBJ1-1|TRBD1|.
TGCGCCAGCAGCGACTATCGGGACAGGCGAACCCCTGAAGCTTTCTTT
CASSDYRDRRTPEAFF
>TRBV2|TRBJ1-4|.|.
TGTGCCAGCAGTGATAGGGGGTTTAATGAAAAACTGTTTTTT
CASSDRGFNEKLFF
>TRBV10-2|TRBJ2-7|.|.
TGCGCCAGCAGTGAGTCGGCTAAAACGCGGATTGCTGGCGAGCAGTACTTC
CASSESAKTRIAGEQYF
>TRBV2|TRBJ1-1|.|few
TGTGCCAGCAGTGCCGGGGGTCCTGAAGCTTTCTTT
CASSAGGPEAFF
>TRBV5-4|TRBJ1-1|.|.
TGTGCCAGCAGCATCCGGGACATAGGAACTGAAGCTTTCTTT
CASSIRDIGTEAFF
>TRBV29-1|TRBJ1-4|.|.
TGCAGCGTGCGGGGCGGTGAAAAACTGTTTTTT
CSVRGGEKLFF
>TRBV11-3|TRBJ1-3|.|.
TGTGCCAGCAGCTTATTCCCAGGGGAGGGCTCTGGAAACACCATATATTTT
CASSLFPGEGSGNTIYF
>TRBV30|TRBJ2-3|TRBD2|.
TGTGCCTGGAGTGTCGGACTAGATAGCACAGATACGCAGTATTTT
CAWSVGLDSTDTQYF
>TRBV6-5|TRBJ1-2|.|.
TGTGCCAGCAGGGCAGATTCCTATGGCTACACCTTC
CASRADSYGYTF
>TRBV6-6|TRBJ2-7|TRBD1|.
TGTGCCAGCACCTACGGGACAGGGAATTCCTACGAGCAGTACTTC
CASTYGTGNSYEQYF
>TRBV9|TRBJ2-1|TRBD2|.
TGTGCCAGCAGCCCCCGTGGCGGGGGGGATGAGCAGTTCTTC
CASSPRGGGDEQFF
>TRBV7-6|TRBJ2-2|.|.
TGTGCCAGCAGCCCATCAGGGGTAATATACACCGGGGAGCTGTTTTTT
CASSPSGVIYTGELFF
>TRBV10-1|TRBJ1-1|TRBD1|.
TGCGCCAGCAGTCGGACAGGATGGGATGAAGCTTTCTTT
CASSRTGWDEAFF
>TRBV19|TRBJ1-2|.|.
TGTGCCAGTAATCAGGGCCGCTACTCTTCTAACTATGGCTACACCTTC
CASNQGRYSSNYGYTF
>TRBV19|TRBJ1-2|TRBD1|.
TGTGCCAGTAGTGGCAGGGGGCTTATCTATGGCTACACCTTC
CASSGRGLIYGYTF
>TRBV5-6|TRBJ1-1|.|few
TGTGCCAGCAGCTGGACGACAGGCCGGACTGAAGCTTTCTTT
CASSWTTGRTEAFF
>TRBV10-1|TRBJ1-2|.|.
TGCGCCAGCAGTCGTTCTATTTTCTATGGCTACACCTTC
CASSRSIFYGYTF
>TRBV19|TRBJ2-5|.|.
TGTGCCAGTAGTATTGGTGGGAGGACCCAAGAGACCCAGTACTTC
CASSIGGRTQETQYF
>TRBV18|TRBJ1-4|.|.
TGTGCCAGACCCGGACACACTAATGAAAAACTGTTTTTT
CARPGHTNEKLFF
>TRBV6-1|TRBJ2-5|TRBD2|.
TGTGCCAGCAATCAATATCGGGGGGTGGAGACCCAGTACTTC
CASNQYRGVETQYF
>TRBV5-5|TRBJ1-2|.|.
TGTGCCAGCAGCCGCGCCCTGACAGTGGAAGGCTACACCTTC
CASSRALTVEGYTF
>TRBV11-1|TRBJ2-3|TRBD2|.
TGTGCCAGCAGTGACGGGGGGATCGGCACAGATACGCAGTATTTT
CASSDGGIGTDTQYF
>TRBV2|TRBJ1-5|TRBD1|.
TGTGCCAGCAGTTCGACAGGGTATCAGCCCCAGCATTTT
CASSSTGYQPQHF
>TRBV6-5|TRBJ2-5|.|.
TGTGCCAGCAGTTGGGGGGGGCCTATGGCCCAGTACTTC
CASSWGGPMAQYF
>TRBV6-5|TRBJ2-7|TRBD2|.
TGTGCCAGCAGTTACTCATACGGGAGGGCCGGCTACGAGCAGTACTTC
CASSYSYGRAGYEQYF
>TRBV6-4|TRBJ2-3|TRBD2|.
TGTGCCAGCAGAGCGGGGGGGCCAACAGATACGCAGTATTTT
CASRAGGPTDTQYF
>TRBV7-9|TRBJ2-2|.|.
TGTGCCAGCAGTTCTCCCTGGGCCGCGAACACCGGGGAGCTGTTTTTT
CASSSPWAANTGELFF
>TRBV5-6|TRBJ1-5|.|.
TGTGCCAGCAGCTTAAGTTTAGGAGGGTGGCAGCCCCAGCATTTT
CASSLSLGGWQPQHF
>TRBV10-1|TRBJ2-7|TRBD1|.
TGCGCCAGCAGCCGGGACAGTATCTACGAGCAGTACTTC
CASSRDSIYEQYF
>TRBV2|TRBJ1-4|TRBD1|.
TGTGCCAGCAGAAGACAGGGCCCAGCTAATGAAAAACTGTTTTTT
CASRRQGPANEKLFF
>TRBV4-2|TRBJ1-2|TRBD1|few
TGTGCCAGCAGCCAACCACAGGGGAGGTTCGGCTACACCTTC
CASSQPQGRFGYTF
>TRBV5-6|TRBJ1-2|TRBD1|.
TGTGCCAGCAGCACCGCCCCCGGGACAGGGGGTAAGACGGGCTACACCTTC
CASSTAPGTGGKTGYTF
>TRBV7-9|TRBJ2-5|.|.
TGTGCCAGCAGCTCTCTCGGGATATTTGGGGAGACCCAGTACTTC
CASSSLGIFGETQYF
>TRBV9|TRBJ2-5|.|.
TGTGCCAGCAGCGCATCGGACAGCCAAGAGACCCAGTACTTC
CASSASDSQETQYF
>TRBV4-1|TRBJ2-3|.|.
TGCGCCAGCAGCCAAGACCAGGGAGGCGGGGATCTCGGCACAGATACGCAGTATTTT
CASSQDQGGGDLGTDTQYF
>TRBV19|TRBJ2-7|.|.
TGTGCCAGTAGTGACTACAGGGATAGCCCCTACGAGCAGTACTTC
CASSDYRDSPYEQYF
>TRBV4-1|TRBJ1-2|.|.
TGCGCCAGCAGCCAAGAGCCCGGACTGAGCTATGGCTACACCTTC
CASSQEPGLSYGYTF
>TRBV30|TRBJ2-2|.|once
TGTGCCTGGAGTGGTCTTCTCTTCAGCACCGGGGAGCTGTTTTTT
CAWSGLLFSTGELFF